This note documents a single TCR beta chain sequence. Produced via immunoSEQ multiplex PCR; TCRdb's table is partial and in-frame only. The sample contains about 90,000 clones, around 90% of which appear only once. The data originate from a study of blood T cell repertoires in COVID-19. On the study more broadly: Nucleic acid was either cDNA or gDNA, and it came from T cells, B-cell-depleted T cells, or PBMCs.

V was pared by 4 bases and J by 2 bases, with 7 bases of the junction left unmatched. Germline V CDR1 and CDR2: SGHKS, YYEKEE (reference sequence). The CDR3 is 15 amino acids. The chain carries TRBV5-5 and TRBJ2-5; 8 bases map to TRBD1. Sequences were obtained from peripheral blood. The source of this sequence is a human donor with active COVID-19. The donor label of this sample is uncertain. The CDR3 protein is CASSQQQGVQETQYF. CDR3 nucleotides: TGTGCCAGCAGCCAACAACAGGGGGTACAAGAGACCCAGTACTTC.